This T cell receptor beta chain was obtained from a study of Graves' ophthalmopathy and Graves' hyperthyroidism. About the research overall: The collection of peripheral blood took place at initial diagnosis, before any treatment.

Trimming at V came to 6 bases and at J to 5 bases, leaving 8 bases not matched to a gene. The CDR3 sequence is 14 residues long. Looked up from germline, CDR1 is MNHEY and CDR2 is SVGEGT. In regard to this clonotype: The target antigen is unknown.

Amplified TCR beta CDR3 regions were obtained using RNA transcripts as template. An initial RT-PCR round employing HTBI primers preceded a second-round multiplex PCR. TCRdb redid the calling of the multiplex PCR reads with MiXCR, one entry per CDR3 protein. The table has approximately 480,000 distinct CDR3 sequences, approximately 14% seen once. Study-wide results and limits: A classifier, a 13-signature model, separated ophthalmopathy from stable hyperthyroidism with nearly 90% sensitivity and about 83% specificity.

Enrollment excluded any patients with other autoimmune diseases, uncontrolled infections, pregnancy or lactation. Diagnosis was based on clinical symptoms, serum thyroxine, TRAb, thyroid ultrasound and orbital computed tomography. This chain joins TRBV6-2 or TRBV6-3 and TRBJ2-7, with 9 nucleotides matching TRBD2. The sequence was collected from a woman aged 30 to 39 with Graves' ophthalmopathy. The sequencing input was blood. This chain's CDR3 is CASRYDSGSHEQYF. CDR3 sequence (DNA): TGTGCCAGCAGATACGATAGCGGGAGCCACGAGCAGTACTTC.